One and the same sample provided the 10 T cell receptor beta chains below, sequenced in a study of cytomegalovirus exposure and HLA in healthy donors. 13 Jbeta primers and 60 Vbeta primers were used for the PCR. The assay was immunoSEQ multiplex PCR, and TCRdb's table has in-frame clones only and misses some. The sample shows under 200,000 clones, roughly 75% of them seen only once. Input material: PBMCs. Receptor source: a woman in her 40s in good health and CMV-seropositive.

This chain uses TRBV7-3 with TRBJ2-1; D is possibly TRBD1 (5 bases). Germline CDR1 is SGHTA and CDR2 is FQGTGA. V was trimmed by 2 bases and J by 6 bases, leaving 11 bases between them. CDR3 length equals 14 residues. The CDR3 sequence: CASSLGASVNEQFF. In DNA form, the CDR3 reads TGTGCCAGCAGCTTAGGGGCCAGCGTCAATGAGCAGTTCTTC.

This clone was recorded once. This chain links TRBV7-9 with TRBJ2-1; TRBD1 aligns across 8 bases. The V gene's germline CDR1 is SEHNR and CDR2 FQNEAQ (reference sequence). Trimming cost V 0 bases and J 9 bases; bases outside gene matches: 4. The CDR3 covers 14 residues. The CDR3 DNA is TGTGCCAGCAGCTTAGCACCAGGGGGCAGTGAGCAGTTCTTC. Encoded protein: CASSLAPGGSEQFF.

V and J are TRBV2 and TRBJ1-2; a weak D match, TRBD1 (5 bases). Germline V gene data show CDR1 as SNHLY and CDR2 as FYNNEI. The CDR3 sequence is 13 residues long. Deletions cut 6 bases from V and 4 bases from J, with 12 bases between. The CDR3 sequence is CASRGQGFYGYTF. The CDR3 DNA sequence: TGTGCCAGCAGAGGGCAGGGCTTCTATGGCTACACCTTC.

The chain carries TRBV6-1 and TRBJ2-1; a weak D match, TRBD2 (6 bases). CDR1 and CDR2 from the germline V gene are MNHNS and SASEGT. V gave up 1 base and J gave up 3 bases, with 16 bases separating them. This CDR3 spans 17 amino acids. The CDR3 DNA follows: TGTGCCAGCAGTGAAGGGGGCGGGATATTGAGCTACAATGAGCAGTTCTTC. Protein: CASSEGGGILSYNEQFF.

V gene TRBV5-1 combines with J gene TRBJ1-5; TRBD1 agrees at 8 bases. From germline, CDR1 is SGHRS and CDR2 YFSETQ. The CDR3 is made up of 18 amino acids. V was clipped by 4 bases and J by 11 bases; unmatched bases: 23. The CDR3 DNA reads as TGCGCCAGCAGCCCTACTGGTAGTTCCGGGACAGGCCAAACGACCCAGCATTTT. Translating it yields CASSPTGSSGTGQTTQHF.

The rearrangement joins TRBV11-2 to TRBJ1-5; 8 positions agree with TRBD1. After removal of 4 bases from V and 6 bases from J, the junction contained 2 bases not matched to a gene. The CDR3 loop spans 13 amino acids. Germline V gene data show CDR1 as SGHAT and CDR2 as FQNNGV. CDR3: CASSSDRAQPQHF. The CDR3 region has the DNA TGTGCCAGCAGCTCGGACAGGGCTCAGCCCCAGCATTTT.

The rearrangement joins TRBV18 to TRBJ1-3; 7 bases fit TRBD1. The CDR3 runs 18 residues. Unmatched junction bases numbered 11, after V lost 3 bases and J lost 0 bases. The germline CDR1 and CDR2 sequences are KGHSH and LQKENI. CDR3 sequence (DNA): TGTGCCAGCTCACCTACGTTTGGGGGACAGCTCTCTGGAAACACCATATATTTT. This gives the protein CASSPTFGGQLSGNTIYF. The full variable domain, rest sourced from reference TRBV18 and TRBJ1-3, is NAGVMQNPRHLVRRRGQEARLRCSPMKGHSHVYWYRQLPEEGLKFMVYLQKENIIDESGMPKERFSAEFPKEGPSILRIQQVVRGDSAAYFCASSPTFGGQLSGNTIYFGEGSWLTVV.

This clone was seen only a few times. The V and J genes are TRBV6-5 and TRBJ2-7; 12 positions match TRBD2. CDR1 and CDR2 (germline): MNHEY, SVGAGI. The CDR3 contains 15 residues. With 6 bases clipped from V and 3 bases from J, the junction kept 6 bases outside the gene matches. CDR3 loop: CASRPSGRAIYEQYF. DNA for the CDR3: TGTGCCAGCAGACCTAGCGGGAGGGCCATCTACGAGCAGTACTTC.

This chain links TRBV18 with TRBJ1-5; TRBD1 agrees at 10 bases. V shed 2 bases and J 6 bases; nucleotides not matched to a gene: 1. Germline V gene data show CDR1 as KGHSH and CDR2 as LQKENI. The CDR3 has 14 residues. CDR3 residues: CASSPGTGVQPQHF. CDR3 nucleotide sequence: TGTGCCAGCTCACCAGGGACAGGGGTTCAGCCCCAGCATTTT. Together with reference TRBV18 and TRBJ1-5, the CDR3 gives the full variable domain: NAGVMQNPRHLVRRRGQEARLRCSPMKGHSHVYWYRQLPEEGLKFMVYLQKENIIDESGMPKERFSAEFPKEGPSILRIQQVVRGDSAAYFCASSPGTGVQPQHFGDGTRLSIL.

About this clone itself: One end of the junction varies from germline; a read error may be responsible. The chain has TRBV27 and TRBJ2-3; D is uncertain. In germline, CDR1 is MNHEY, CDR2 SMNVEV (reference sequence). This CDR3 region has 13 residues. CDR3 sequence reads: CASSFSPTNTQYF. CDR3 coding DNA: TGTGCCAGCAGTTTTTCGCCCACAAATACGCAGTATTTT.